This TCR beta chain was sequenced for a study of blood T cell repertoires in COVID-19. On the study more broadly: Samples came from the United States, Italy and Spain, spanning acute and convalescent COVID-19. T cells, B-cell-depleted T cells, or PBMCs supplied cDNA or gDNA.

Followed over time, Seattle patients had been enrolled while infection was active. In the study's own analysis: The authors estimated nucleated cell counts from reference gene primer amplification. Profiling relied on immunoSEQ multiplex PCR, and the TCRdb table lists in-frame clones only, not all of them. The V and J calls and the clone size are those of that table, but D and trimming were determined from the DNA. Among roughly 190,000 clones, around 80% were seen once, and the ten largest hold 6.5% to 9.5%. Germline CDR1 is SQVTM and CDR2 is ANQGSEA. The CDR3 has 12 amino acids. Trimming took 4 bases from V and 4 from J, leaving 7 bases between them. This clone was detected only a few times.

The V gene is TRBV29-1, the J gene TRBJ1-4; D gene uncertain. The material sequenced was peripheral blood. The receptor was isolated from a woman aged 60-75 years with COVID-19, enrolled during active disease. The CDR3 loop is CSVGRFNEKLFF. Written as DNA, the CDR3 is TGCAGCGTTGGCCGGTTTAATGAAAAACTGTTTTTT.